A selection of T cell receptor beta chains follows, all from one sample in a study of cytomegalovirus exposure and HLA in healthy donors. Only in-frame clones appear in the TCRdb table, and some are missing; sequencing was by immunoSEQ multiplex PCR. The sample includes around 300,000 clones, approximately 86% of them seen just once. Sample: PBMCs. The receptors were sampled from a woman aged 18-29 years in good health and CMV-seronegative. The CDR3 runs from the conserved cysteine through the conserved F or W. Fields, in order: V gene, clone size, J gene, D gene, CDR3 DNA, CDR3 protein. The D gene is left open where the match is weak. Not every row has a clone size; where given, it reads once, few, many or a size class.

V gene: TRBV29-1
clone size: -
J gene: TRBJ1-2
D gene: -
CDR3 DNA: TGCAGCGTTGAATATCAGGGCCCAGGCTATGGCTACACCTTC
CDR3 protein: CSVEYQGPGYGYTF

V gene: TRBV4-3
clone size: -
J gene: TRBJ2-5
D gene: TRBD2
CDR3 DNA: TGCGCCAGCAGCCAAGATTCAGCGGGGGGAAACCAAGAGACCCAGTACTTC
CDR3 protein: CASSQDSAGGNQETQYF

V gene: TRBV2
clone size: -
J gene: TRBJ1-1
D gene: -
CDR3 DNA: TGTGCCAGCAGGGACTCGAGGACTGAAGCTTTCTTT
CDR3 protein: CASRDSRTEAFF

V gene: TRBV29-1
clone size: -
J gene: TRBJ2-7
D gene: -
CDR3 DNA: TGCAGCGTAGAGACAGTCTACGAGCAGTACTTC
CDR3 protein: CSVETVYEQYF

V gene: TRBV7-6
clone size: -
J gene: TRBJ2-2
D gene: -
CDR3 DNA: TGTGCCAGCAGCCCAGGGACCGGGGAGCTGTTTTTT
CDR3 protein: CASSPGTGELFF

V gene: TRBV29-1
clone size: -
J gene: TRBJ2-6
D gene: -
CDR3 DNA: TGCAGCGTTGATGGTCACCAAGTCAGCTCTGGGGCCAACGTCCTGACTTTC
CDR3 protein: CSVDGHQVSSGANVLTF

V gene: TRBV14
clone size: once
J gene: TRBJ2-7
D gene: -
CDR3 DNA: TGTGCCAGCAGCCCCCAGGGGGGCCAAAGTTCCTACGAGCAGTACTTC
CDR3 protein: CASSPQGGQSSYEQYF

V gene: TRBV29-1
clone size: -
J gene: TRBJ2-7
D gene: TRBD2
CDR3 DNA: TGCAGCGTTGAATTTCCAAGCGGGGGGCTCGACGAGCAGTACTTC
CDR3 protein: CSVEFPSGGLDEQYF

V gene: TRBV5-1
clone size: -
J gene: TRBJ2-7
D gene: -
CDR3 DNA: TGCGCCAGCAGCTTGGTCGGTGCCGAGCAGTACTTC
CDR3 protein: CASSLVGAEQYF

V gene: TRBV30
clone size: -
J gene: TRBJ1-5
D gene: TRBD1
CDR3 DNA: TGTGCCTGGAGTGGTGGGACAGGGTGGGTTCAGCCCCAGCATTTT
CDR3 protein: CAWSGGTGWVQPQHF

V gene: TRBV7-3
clone size: -
J gene: TRBJ2-5
D gene: TRBD1
CDR3 DNA: TGTGCCAGCAGCACAGGGGGCGCCGAGACCCAGTACTTC
CDR3 protein: CASSTGGAETQYF

V gene: TRBV6-1
clone size: -
J gene: TRBJ1-5
D gene: -
CDR3 DNA: TGTGCCAGCGTGGACATCACAAATCAGCCCCAGCATTTT
CDR3 protein: CASVDITNQPQHF

V gene: TRBV30
clone size: once
J gene: TRBJ1-1
D gene: -
CDR3 DNA: TGTGCCTGGAGTGTTGAGGAGACTGAAGCTTTCTTT
CDR3 protein: CAWSVEETEAFF

V gene: TRBV5-1
clone size: once
J gene: TRBJ1-1
D gene: -
CDR3 DNA: TGCGCCAGCAGCCTAACCGGGGGGAGCACTGAAGCTTTCTTT
CDR3 protein: CASSLTGGSTEAFF

V gene: TRBV6-6
clone size: -
J gene: TRBJ1-2
D gene: TRBD1
CDR3 DNA: TGTGCCAGCACCGGGGGACAGGGGGCCTATGGCTACACCTTC
CDR3 protein: CASTGGQGAYGYTF

V gene: TRBV5-1
clone size: -
J gene: TRBJ1-3
D gene: -
CDR3 DNA: TGCGCCAGCAGTAGAGAGGTCTCTGGAAACACCATATATTTT
CDR3 protein: CASSREVSGNTIYF

V gene: TRBV29-1
clone size: -
J gene: TRBJ2-7
D gene: -
CDR3 DNA: TGCAGCGTTGCCTACAGGGCCTCAAGGCGCTACGAGCAGTACTTC
CDR3 protein: CSVAYRASRRYEQYF

V gene: TRBV6-5
clone size: -
J gene: TRBJ2-7
D gene: TRBD1
CDR3 DNA: TGTGCCACGGGACAGTGGTCCTACGAGCAGTACTTC
CDR3 protein: CATGQWSYEQYF

V gene: TRBV18
clone size: -
J gene: TRBJ2-7
D gene: -
CDR3 DNA: TGTGCCAGCTCACCGATGCCAACCGGGTCTACCTACGAGCAGTACTTC
CDR3 protein: CASSPMPTGSTYEQYF

V gene: TRBV4-1
clone size: once
J gene: TRBJ1-1
D gene: TRBD1
CDR3 DNA: TGCGCCAGCAGCCAAGATCCAGGGGGGAACACTGAAGCTTTCTTT
CDR3 protein: CASSQDPGGNTEAFF

V gene: TRBV5-1
clone size: -
J gene: TRBJ2-1
D gene: TRBD2
CDR3 DNA: TGCGCCAGCAGCACCGGGACTAGCTGGGGGGACAATGAGCAGTTCTTC
CDR3 protein: CASSTGTSWGDNEQFF

V gene: TRBV4-1
clone size: -
J gene: TRBJ1-5
D gene: TRBD1
CDR3 DNA: TGCGCCAGCAGCCTGCCGGGACAGGGGGCTAGCAATCAGCCCCAGCATTTT
CDR3 protein: CASSLPGQGASNQPQHF

V gene: TRBV30
clone size: -
J gene: TRBJ2-3
D gene: TRBD2
CDR3 DNA: TGTGCCTGGAGTTCTAGCGGGAGCACAGATACGCAGTATTTT
CDR3 protein: CAWSSSGSTDTQYF

V gene: TRBV6-5
clone size: -
J gene: TRBJ2-5
D gene: TRBD2
CDR3 DNA: TGTGCCAGCAGTTACGGGACTAGCGTTCGGGAGACCCAGTACTTC
CDR3 protein: CASSYGTSVRETQYF

V gene: TRBV11-2
clone size: once
J gene: TRBJ2-3
D gene: TRBD2
CDR3 DNA: TGTGCCAGCAGCTTAGTGTTGCGGGAGCCCCTCCCTGATACGCAGTATTTT
CDR3 protein: CASSLVLREPLPDTQYF

V gene: TRBV11-1
clone size: -
J gene: TRBJ2-3
D gene: -
CDR3 DNA: TGTGCCAGCAGCCCACTGGCGGGGTTGAATACGCAGTATTTT
CDR3 protein: CASSPLAGLNTQYF

V gene: TRBV28
clone size: -
J gene: TRBJ1-2
D gene: TRBD1
CDR3 DNA: TGTGCCAGCAGACCCGGGACAGGGGGTTTTGGCTACACCTTC
CDR3 protein: CASRPGTGGFGYTF

V gene: TRBV4-1
clone size: -
J gene: TRBJ1-4
D gene: TRBD1
CDR3 DNA: TGCGCCAGCAGCCAAAGACAGGGGGATGAAAAACTGTTTTTT
CDR3 protein: CASSQRQGDEKLFF

V gene: TRBV7-9
clone size: few
J gene: TRBJ1-2
D gene: -
CDR3 DNA: TGTGCCAGCAGCTTAGGGGGGGATGGCTACACCTTC
CDR3 protein: CASSLGGDGYTF

V gene: TRBV4-3
clone size: -
J gene: TRBJ2-2
D gene: TRBD1
CDR3 DNA: TGCGCCAGCAGCCAAGATCTGTGGAGACAGGGGGGGAACACCGGGGAGCTGTTTTTT
CDR3 protein: CASSQDLWRQGGNTGELFF

V gene: TRBV5-8
clone size: -
J gene: TRBJ2-5
D gene: TRBD1
CDR3 DNA: TGTGCCAGCCCTGAGGTGGGACAGGAAGAGACCCAGTACTTC
CDR3 protein: CASPEVGQEETQYF

V gene: TRBV2
clone size: medium-sized
J gene: TRBJ2-7
D gene: TRBD2
CDR3 DNA: TGTGCCAGCAGGACGGGACTAGCGGCTTTCGAGCAGTACTTC
CDR3 protein: CASRTGLAAFEQYF

V gene: TRBV27
clone size: -
J gene: TRBJ2-7
D gene: -
CDR3 DNA: TGTGCCAGCAGTTTAGCGGGCGGGGATACGCAGTACTTC
CDR3 protein: CASSLAGGDTQYF

V gene: TRBV27
clone size: -
J gene: TRBJ2-7
D gene: -
CDR3 DNA: TGTGCCAGCAGTTTATGGGGAGGGGGTAACGAGCAGTACTTC
CDR3 protein: CASSLWGGGNEQYF

V gene: TRBV7-2
clone size: -
J gene: TRBJ2-3
D gene: TRBD2
CDR3 DNA: TGTGCCAGCAGCTCTCCTAGGCTTAGCGGGACCCGGGCAGATACGCAGTATTTT
CDR3 protein: CASSSPRLSGTRADTQYF

V gene: TRBV29-1
clone size: -
J gene: TRBJ2-7
D gene: -
CDR3 DNA: TGCAGCGTTAGTAGCGGTCTTACCTACGAGCAGTACTTC
CDR3 protein: CSVSSGLTYEQYF

V gene: TRBV5-6
clone size: -
J gene: TRBJ1-2
D gene: -
CDR3 DNA: TGTGCCAGCACACAGGCGGTTGCGCGGGGCTACACCTTC
CDR3 protein: CASTQAVARGYTF

V gene: TRBV7-9
clone size: -
J gene: TRBJ2-7
D gene: -
CDR3 DNA: TGTGCCAGCAGCCCATCGGTGCAAGCCTACGAGCAGTACTTC
CDR3 protein: CASSPSVQAYEQYF

V gene: TRBV6-5
clone size: -
J gene: TRBJ1-2
D gene: -
CDR3 DNA: TGTGCCACCCTCCAAGCGGAGTCCAATAGCTACACCTTC
CDR3 protein: CATLQAESNSYTF

V gene: TRBV28
clone size: -
J gene: TRBJ2-5
D gene: -
CDR3 DNA: TGTGCCAGCAGCGCAAACGACAGGCAGCTCCAAGAGACCCAGTACTTC
CDR3 protein: CASSANDRQLQETQYF

V gene: TRBV19
clone size: -
J gene: TRBJ2-1
D gene: TRBD2
CDR3 DNA: TGTGCCAGTAACCCACTAGCGGGGCCCTCCAATGAGCAGTTCTTC
CDR3 protein: CASNPLAGPSNEQFF

V gene: TRBV29-1
clone size: -
J gene: TRBJ1-5
D gene: -
CDR3 DNA: TGCAGCGTTGTCAGGGATAGCAATCAGCCCCAGCATTTT
CDR3 protein: CSVVRDSNQPQHF

V gene: TRBV7-6
clone size: -
J gene: TRBJ2-5
D gene: -
CDR3 DNA: TGTGCCAGCAGCTTAGGAGCAGGAGGAGAGACCCAGTACTTC
CDR3 protein: CASSLGAGGETQYF

V gene: TRBV27
clone size: -
J gene: TRBJ1-2
D gene: TRBD1
CDR3 DNA: TGTGCCAGCAGGGATTACAGGGGGCGCAGCTATGGCTACACCTTC
CDR3 protein: CASRDYRGRSYGYTF

V gene: TRBV5-5
clone size: few
J gene: TRBJ2-5
D gene: TRBD2
CDR3 DNA: TGTGCCAGCAGCCCCGGGACTAGCGGGGGAGAGACCCAGTACTTC
CDR3 protein: CASSPGTSGGETQYF

V gene: TRBV7-2
clone size: -
J gene: TRBJ2-2
D gene: TRBD2
CDR3 DNA: TGTGCCAGCAAGCCAGCGGGGCCTAGCGGGCCCGGGGAGCTGTTTTTT
CDR3 protein: CASKPAGPSGPGELFF

V gene: TRBV7-2
clone size: -
J gene: TRBJ2-7
D gene: TRBD1
CDR3 DNA: TGTGCCAGCAGCTTACGGGACAGGGGGGCCTCCTACGAGCAGTACTTC
CDR3 protein: CASSLRDRGASYEQYF

V gene: TRBV27
clone size: -
J gene: TRBJ2-7
D gene: -
CDR3 DNA: TGTGCCAGCAGTTTACTGCCAGTTTCATCAGGCGAGTACGAGCAGTACTTC
CDR3 protein: CASSLLPVSSGEYEQYF

V gene: TRBV5-1
clone size: -
J gene: TRBJ1-1
D gene: TRBD1
CDR3 DNA: TGCGCCAGCAGCTTGGCACAGGGGGCACATGAAGCTTTCTTT
CDR3 protein: CASSLAQGAHEAFF

V gene: TRBV7-8
clone size: -
J gene: TRBJ1-4
D gene: TRBD1
CDR3 DNA: TGTGCCAGCAGCTTAGGACAGGGGAATGAAAAACTGTTTTTT
CDR3 protein: CASSLGQGNEKLFF

V gene: TRBV30
clone size: -
J gene: TRBJ1-3
D gene: -
CDR3 DNA: TGTGCCTGGAGTGTGGGGGGGGCCGTCACTGGAAACACCATATATTTT
CDR3 protein: CAWSVGGAVTGNTIYF

V gene: TRBV19
clone size: -
J gene: TRBJ1-5
D gene: -
CDR3 DNA: TGTGCCAGTAGTCTTACAGGGAGAAGCAATCAGCCCCAGCATTTT
CDR3 protein: CASSLTGRSNQPQHF

V gene: TRBV4-1
clone size: -
J gene: TRBJ1-4
D gene: -
CDR3 DNA: TGCGCCAGCAGCCGCCCCCCCGTTGGGAGGGAAAAACTGTTTTTT
CDR3 protein: CASSRPPVGREKLFF

V gene: TRBV30
clone size: -
J gene: TRBJ1-2
D gene: -
CDR3 DNA: TGTGCCTGGAGTTCGGGTCATAACTATGGCTACACCTTC
CDR3 protein: CAWSSGHNYGYTF

V gene: TRBV7-6
clone size: -
J gene: TRBJ1-1
D gene: TRBD1
CDR3 DNA: TGTGCTCCAGCTGATAGGACAGGGGCGGACACTGAAGCTTTCTTT
CDR3 protein: CAPADRTGADTEAFF

V gene: TRBV28
clone size: -
J gene: TRBJ2-2
D gene: -
CDR3 DNA: TGTGCCAGCGAGGTACCCGGGGAGCTGTTTTTT
CDR3 protein: CASEVPGELFF

V gene: TRBV9
clone size: once
J gene: TRBJ2-3
D gene: TRBD1
CDR3 DNA: TGTGCCAGCAGCCCCCTAGGACAGGGGCATCGAGATACGCAGTATTTT
CDR3 protein: CASSPLGQGHRDTQYF